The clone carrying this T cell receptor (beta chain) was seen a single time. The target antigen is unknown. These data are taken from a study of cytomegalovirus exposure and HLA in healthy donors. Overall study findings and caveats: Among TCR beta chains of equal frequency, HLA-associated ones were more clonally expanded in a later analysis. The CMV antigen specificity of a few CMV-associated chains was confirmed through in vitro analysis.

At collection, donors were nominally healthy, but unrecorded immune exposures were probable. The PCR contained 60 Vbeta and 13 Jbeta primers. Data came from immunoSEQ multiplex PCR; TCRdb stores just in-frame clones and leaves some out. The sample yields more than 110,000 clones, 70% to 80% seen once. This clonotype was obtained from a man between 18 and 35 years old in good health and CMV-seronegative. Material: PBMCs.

DNA for the CDR3: TGTGCCAGTAGTATAGGGGGGCCCAGCACAGATACGCAGTATTTT. Its protein is CASSIGGPSTDTQYF. The chain combines TRBV19 with TRBJ2-3, with D perhaps TRBD1 (6 bases). V lost 1 base and J lost 0, with 8 bases in between. This CDR3 comprises 15 residues. CDR1 is LNHDA and CDR2 is SQIVND in the germline V gene (reference sequence).